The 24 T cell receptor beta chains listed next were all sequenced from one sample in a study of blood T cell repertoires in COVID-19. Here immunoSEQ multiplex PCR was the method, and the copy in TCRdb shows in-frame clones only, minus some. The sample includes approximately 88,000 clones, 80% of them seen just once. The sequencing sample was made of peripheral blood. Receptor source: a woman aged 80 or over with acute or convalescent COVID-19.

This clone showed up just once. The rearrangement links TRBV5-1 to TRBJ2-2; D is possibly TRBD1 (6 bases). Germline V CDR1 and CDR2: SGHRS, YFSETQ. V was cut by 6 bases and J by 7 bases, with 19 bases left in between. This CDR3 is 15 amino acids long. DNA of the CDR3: TGCGCCAGCAAGTTCGTGGCAGGGGCGGTCGGGGAGCTGTTTTTT. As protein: CASKFVAGAVGELFF.

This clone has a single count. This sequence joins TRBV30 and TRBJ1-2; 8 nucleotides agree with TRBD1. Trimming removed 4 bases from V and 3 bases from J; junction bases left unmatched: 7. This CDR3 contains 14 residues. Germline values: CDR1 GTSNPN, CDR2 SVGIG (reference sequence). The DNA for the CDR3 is TGTGCCTGGATCCGACAGGGGAGGGACTATGGCTACACCTTC. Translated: CAWIRQGRDYGYTF.

The chain's CDR3 is CASSRLRQGSSGNTIYF. In nucleotides, the CDR3 is TGTGCCAGCAGCCGTCTGCGGCAGGGGAGCTCTGGAAACACCATATATTTT. The V and J genes are TRBV7-2 and TRBJ1-3; perhaps TRBD1 as D (6 bases). The CDR3 has 17 amino acids. With 5 bases removed from V and 0 bases from J, the gap between germline ends came to 17 bases. Germline V gene data show CDR1 as SGHTA and CDR2 as FQGNSA.

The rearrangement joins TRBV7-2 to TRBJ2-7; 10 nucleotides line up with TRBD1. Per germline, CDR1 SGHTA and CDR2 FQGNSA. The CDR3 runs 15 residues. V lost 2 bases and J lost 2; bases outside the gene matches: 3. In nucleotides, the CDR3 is TGTGCCAGCAGCTTATGGGGACAGGGGCCCTACGAGCAGTACTTC. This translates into CASSLWGQGPYEQYF.

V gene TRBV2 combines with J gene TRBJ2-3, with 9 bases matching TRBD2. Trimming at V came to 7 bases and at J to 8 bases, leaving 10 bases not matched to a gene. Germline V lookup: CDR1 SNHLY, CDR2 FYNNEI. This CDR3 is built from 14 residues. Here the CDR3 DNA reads TGTGCCAGCATCGGTAGCGGGGGCATTGTTACGCAGTATTTT. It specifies CASIGSGGIVTQYF.

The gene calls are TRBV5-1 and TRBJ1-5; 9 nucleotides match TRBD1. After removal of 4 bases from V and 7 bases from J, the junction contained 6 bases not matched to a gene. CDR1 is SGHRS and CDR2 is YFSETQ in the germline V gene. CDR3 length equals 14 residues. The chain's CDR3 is CASSLQGAGQPQHF. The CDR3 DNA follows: TGCGCCAGCAGCCTACAGGGGGCCGGCCAGCCCCAGCATTTT.

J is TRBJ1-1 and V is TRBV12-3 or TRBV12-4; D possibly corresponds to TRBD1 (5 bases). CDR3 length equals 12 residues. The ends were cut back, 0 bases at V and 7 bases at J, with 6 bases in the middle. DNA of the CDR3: TGTGCCAGCAGTTTAGCGGGGGGTGAAGCTTTCTTT. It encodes CASSLAGGEAFF.

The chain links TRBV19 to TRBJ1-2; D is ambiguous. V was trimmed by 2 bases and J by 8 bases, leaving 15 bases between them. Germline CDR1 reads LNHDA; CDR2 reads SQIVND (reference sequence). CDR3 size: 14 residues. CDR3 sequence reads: CASSISFGLVGYTF. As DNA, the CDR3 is TGTGCCAGTAGTATAAGTTTCGGACTAGTAGGCTACACCTTC.

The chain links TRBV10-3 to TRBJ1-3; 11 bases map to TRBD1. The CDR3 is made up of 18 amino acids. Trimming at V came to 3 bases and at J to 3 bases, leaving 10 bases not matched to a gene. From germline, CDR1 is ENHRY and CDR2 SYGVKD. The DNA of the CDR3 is TGTGCCATCAGTGATTACTCCGGACAGGGGGCGAGTGGAAACACCATATATTTT. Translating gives CAISDYSGQGASGNTIYF.

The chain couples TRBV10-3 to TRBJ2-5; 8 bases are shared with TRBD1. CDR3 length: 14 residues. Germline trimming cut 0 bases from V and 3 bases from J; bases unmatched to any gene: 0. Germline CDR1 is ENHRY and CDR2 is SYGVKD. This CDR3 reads CAISESTGEETQYF. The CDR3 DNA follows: TGTGCCATCAGTGAGTCGACAGGGGAAGAGACCCAGTACTTC.

The CDR3 nucleotides are TGTGCCAGCAGCTTAGCGAGTGTAGGGGCGGATACGCAGTATTTT. It specifies CASSLASVGADTQYF. This sequence joins TRBV7-9 and TRBJ2-3, with D tentatively TRBD1 (5 bases). Germline CDR1 reads SEHNR; CDR2 reads FQNEAQ (reference sequence). The germline V and J ends were trimmed by 0 bases and 6 bases, with 13 bases remaining between them. This CDR3 spans 15 amino acids.

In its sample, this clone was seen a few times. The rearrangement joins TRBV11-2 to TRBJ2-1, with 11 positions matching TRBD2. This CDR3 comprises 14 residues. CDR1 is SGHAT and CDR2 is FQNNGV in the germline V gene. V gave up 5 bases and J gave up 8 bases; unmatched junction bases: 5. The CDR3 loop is CASSLTSGSDEQFF. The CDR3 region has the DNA TGTGCCAGCAGCCTAACTAGCGGGAGCGATGAGCAGTTCTTC.

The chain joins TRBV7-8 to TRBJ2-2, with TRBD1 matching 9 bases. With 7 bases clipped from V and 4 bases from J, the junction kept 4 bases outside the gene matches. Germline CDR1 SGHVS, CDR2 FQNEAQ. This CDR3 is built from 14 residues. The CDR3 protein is CASKPTGGTGELFF. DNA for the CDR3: TGTGCCAGCAAGCCGACAGGGGGCACCGGGGAGCTGTTTTTT.

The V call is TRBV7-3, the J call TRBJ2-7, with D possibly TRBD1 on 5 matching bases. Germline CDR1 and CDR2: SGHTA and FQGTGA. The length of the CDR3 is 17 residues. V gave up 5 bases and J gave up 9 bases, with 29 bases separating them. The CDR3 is CASSRRVGRARGKGQYF. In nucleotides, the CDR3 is TGTGCCAGCAGCCGCCGGGTAGGTAGGGCAAGGGGAAAGGGGCAGTACTTC.

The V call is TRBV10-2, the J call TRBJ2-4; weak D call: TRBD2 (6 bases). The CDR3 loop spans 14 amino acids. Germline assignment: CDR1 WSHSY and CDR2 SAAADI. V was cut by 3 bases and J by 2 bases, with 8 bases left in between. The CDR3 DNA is TGCGCCAGCAGTGATGGAGGGTCCAAAAACATTCAGTACTTC. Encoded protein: CASSDGGSKNIQYF.

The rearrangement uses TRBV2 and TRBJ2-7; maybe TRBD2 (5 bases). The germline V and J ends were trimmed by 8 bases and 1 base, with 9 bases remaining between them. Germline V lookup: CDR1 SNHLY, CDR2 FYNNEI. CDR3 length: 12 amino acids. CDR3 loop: CASDGDSYEQYF. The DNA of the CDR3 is TGTGCCAGCGACGGGGATTCCTACGAGCAGTACTTC.

CDR3 region: CASKDSPNSPLHF. CDR3 nucleotide sequence: TGTGCCAGCAAAGACAGTCCTAATTCACCCCTCCACTTT. The rearrangement joins TRBV2 to TRBJ1-6, with D perhaps matching TRBD1 (5 bases). CDR1 and CDR2 from the germline V gene are SNHLY and FYNNEI. Trimming pared 7 bases from V and 6 bases from J, leaving 10 bases between. The CDR3 contains 13 residues.

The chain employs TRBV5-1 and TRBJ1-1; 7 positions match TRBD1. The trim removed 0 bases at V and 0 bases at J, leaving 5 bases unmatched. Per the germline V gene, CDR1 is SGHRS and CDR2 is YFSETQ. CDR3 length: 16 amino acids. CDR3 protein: CASSLEQGIMNTEAFF. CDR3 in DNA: TGCGCCAGCAGCTTGGAACAGGGGATTATGAACACTGAAGCTTTCTTT.

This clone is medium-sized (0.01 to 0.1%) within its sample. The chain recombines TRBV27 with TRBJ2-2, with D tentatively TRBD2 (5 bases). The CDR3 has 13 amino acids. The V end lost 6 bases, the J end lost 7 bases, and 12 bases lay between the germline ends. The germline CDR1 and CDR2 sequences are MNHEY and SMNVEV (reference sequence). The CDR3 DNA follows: TGTGCCAGCAGCGGGGAGTGGGACGGGGAGCTGTTTTTT. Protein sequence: CASSGEWDGELFF.

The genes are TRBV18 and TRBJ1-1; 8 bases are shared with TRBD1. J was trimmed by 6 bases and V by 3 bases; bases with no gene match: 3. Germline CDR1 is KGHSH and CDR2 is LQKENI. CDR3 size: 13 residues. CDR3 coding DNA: TGTGCCAGCTCACCCCAGGACAGGGCTGAAGCTTTCTTT. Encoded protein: CASSPQDRAEAFF.

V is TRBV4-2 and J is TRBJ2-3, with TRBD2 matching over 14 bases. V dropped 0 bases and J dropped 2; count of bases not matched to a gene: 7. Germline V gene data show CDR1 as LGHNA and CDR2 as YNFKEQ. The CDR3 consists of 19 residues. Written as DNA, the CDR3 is TGTGCCAGCAGCCAAGAGGTTAGGACTAGCGGGGGGATCACAGATACGCAGTATTTT. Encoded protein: CASSQEVRTSGGITDTQYF.

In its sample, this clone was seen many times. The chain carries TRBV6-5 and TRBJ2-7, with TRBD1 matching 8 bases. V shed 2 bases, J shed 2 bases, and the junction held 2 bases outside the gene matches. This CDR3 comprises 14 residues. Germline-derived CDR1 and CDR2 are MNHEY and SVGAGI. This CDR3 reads CASSYNRGAYEQYF. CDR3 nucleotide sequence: TGTGCCAGCAGTTACAACAGGGGGGCCTACGAGCAGTACTTC.

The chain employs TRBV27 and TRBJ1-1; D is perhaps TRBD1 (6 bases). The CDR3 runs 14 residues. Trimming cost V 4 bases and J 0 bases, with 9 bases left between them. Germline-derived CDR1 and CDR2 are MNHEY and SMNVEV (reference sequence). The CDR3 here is CASSSGQMNTEAFF. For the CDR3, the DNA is TGTGCCAGCAGTTCCGGACAGATGAACACTGAAGCTTTCTTT.

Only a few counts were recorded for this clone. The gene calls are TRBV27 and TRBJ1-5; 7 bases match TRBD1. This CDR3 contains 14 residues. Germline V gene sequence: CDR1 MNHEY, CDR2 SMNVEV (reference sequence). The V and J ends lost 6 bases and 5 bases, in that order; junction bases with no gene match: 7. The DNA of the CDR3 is TGTGCCAGCAGGCAGACAGGGAACGATCAGCCCCAGCATTTT. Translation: CASRQTGNDQPQHF.